This is a list of T cell receptor beta chains from one sample in a study. MiXCR was run by TCRdb on the 5' RACE reads, yielding one entry per CDR3 protein. The sample consists of around 33,000 distinct CDR3 sequences, roughly a quarter of them appearing once. Sequencing used memory CD4+ T cells sorted from blood. All receptors derive from a female donor with breast cancer. The CDR3 runs from the conserved cysteine through the conserved F or W. A D gene is named only where the DNA matches it firmly. Size values are once, few and many counts, or a class for expanded clones, and some rows have none.

v_call,clone_size,j_call,d_call,cdr3_nt,cdr3_aa
TRBV7-2,NA,TRBJ2-2,NA,TGTGCCAGCAGCTTAGGGGGTGCGGGGGAGCTGTTTTTT,CASSLGGAGELFF
TRBV3-1,few,TRBJ1-4,TRBD1,TGTGCCAGCAGCATGCGGGACAGAGTTGCAACTAATGAAAAACTGTTTTTT,CASSMRDRVATNEKLFF
TRBV7-9,few,TRBJ1-2,TRBD1,TGTGCCAGCAGCCCGTCGGGACAGGGGAACTATGGCTACACCTTC,CASSPSGQGNYGYTF
TRBV24-1,few,TRBJ2-3,TRBD1,TGTGCCACCAATCGACAGGGAACCGATACGCAGTATTTT,CATNRQGTDTQYF
TRBV5-1,many,TRBJ2-7,TRBD2,TGCGCCAGTAGCCGGGCTAGCGGGAGTTCAGGGGAGCAGTACTTC,CASSRASGSSGEQYF
TRBV27,few,TRBJ2-1,NA,TGTGCCAGCAGTTTAAAGGGTTGGGCCTCCTACAATGAGCAGTTCTTC,CASSLKGWASYNEQFF
TRBV28,many,TRBJ2-1,TRBD1,TGTGCCAGCAGCCCCGGGACAGGGGTCTACAATGAGCAGTTCTTC,CASSPGTGVYNEQFF
TRBV4-1,NA,TRBJ2-7,NA,TGCGCCAGCAGGGGAGTAACCTACGAGCAGTACTTC,CASRGVTYEQYF
TRBV6-2/TRBV6-3,NA,TRBJ2-5,TRBD2,TGTGCCAGCGGTCCCTCTAGCGGGAAGGGGGATGGGACCCAGTACTTC,CASGPSSGKGDGTQYF
TRBV6-1,many,TRBJ2-1,TRBD1,TGTGCCAGCAGTGAAGCGCTGGGGGTGACAGGGGGCACTGAGCAGTTCTTC,CASSEALGVTGGTEQFF
TRBV9,NA,TRBJ2-3,NA,TGTGCCAGCAGCGTATTCGAAGGGGTGAAGGACACAGATACGCAGTATTTT,CASSVFEGVKDTDTQYF
TRBV7-9,NA,TRBJ2-7,NA,TGTGCCAGCAGCCCGGACAGTTCCTACCTACGTGTGGAGCAGTACTTC,CASSPDSSYLRVEQYF
TRBV3-1,NA,TRBJ2-7,NA,TGTGCCAGCAGCCAGCTCCCCTCCTACGAGCAGTACTTC,CASSQLPSYEQYF
TRBV7-3,NA,TRBJ2-1,NA,TGTGCCAGCAGCTCCGACACTTCCTACAATGAGCAGTTCTTC,CASSSDTSYNEQFF
TRBV4-3,many,TRBJ2-3,TRBD2,TGCGCCAGCAGCCGGTTTAGCGGGAGATACCCCGGTACGCAGTATTTT,CASSRFSGRYPGTQYF
TRBV24-1,NA,TRBJ2-1,NA,TGTGCCACCAGTGATTTCGGGGGTATGGATGAGCAGTTCTTC,CATSDFGGMDEQFF
TRBV7-8,few,TRBJ2-1,NA,TGTGCCAGCAGCTTAATGCGGGGCCTCATTTACAATGAGCAGTTCTTC,CASSLMRGLIYNEQFF
TRBV7-9,NA,TRBJ1-5,NA,TGTGCCAGCAGCTTAGTCACTGGGCGTGGGGATCAGCCCCAGCATTTT,CASSLVTGRGDQPQHF
TRBV12-3/TRBV12-4,many,TRBJ1-1,NA,TGTGCCAGCAGTTCTACGATGGACACTGAAGCTTTCTTT,CASSSTMDTEAFF
TRBV12-3/TRBV12-4,many,TRBJ1-3,NA,TGTGCCAGCGGGACGGGGAACACCATATATTTT,CASGTGNTIYF
TRBV2,NA,TRBJ2-2,NA,TGTGCCAGCAGTGATTCGGGACTGGACACCGGGGAGCTGTTTTTT,CASSDSGLDTGELFF
TRBV2,NA,TRBJ2-7,NA,TGTGCCAGCAGTGACCCTGACTCGGAGGGTGACGAGCAGTACTTC,CASSDPDSEGDEQYF
TRBV15,NA,TRBJ2-5,TRBD2,TGTGCCACCAGCAGACAGCGGGAGCCCGGGGAGACCCAGTACTTC,CATSRQREPGETQYF
TRBV4-3,few,TRBJ2-1,NA,TGCGCCAGCAGCCAAGATTGGGGGGGACACTACAATGAGCAGTTCTTC,CASSQDWGGHYNEQFF
TRBV27,few,TRBJ2-3,NA,TGTGCCAGTTCCGGGGGACGGCCAATACCTGGGGATACGCAGTATTTT,CASSGGRPIPGDTQYF
TRBV27,few,TRBJ2-7,TRBD1,TGTACCAGCAGTTTATCTAGACAGGGCTACGAGCAGTACTTC,CTSSLSRQGYEQYF
TRBV5-1,many,TRBJ2-5,NA,TGCGCCAGCGGCAGAGGGGGGGGGTCGGAGACCCAGTACTTC,CASGRGGGSETQYF
TRBV5-1,many,TRBJ1-1,NA,TGCGCCAGCACGACGACAGAAGTTGGGAACACTGAAGCTTTCTTT,CASTTTEVGNTEAFF
TRBV20-1,few,TRBJ2-7,NA,TGCAGTGCTACCGTGGGACACGAGCAGTACTTC,CSATVGHEQYF
TRBV7-9,once,TRBJ1-5,NA,TGTGCCAGCAGCCCCAAGGCGGGGGCTGGGCAGCCCCAGCATTTT,CASSPKAGAGQPQHF
TRBV7-9,NA,TRBJ2-2,NA,TGTGCCGGCAGCAACCTAATGATTTCCCGATCCGGGGAGCTGTTTTTT,CAGSNLMISRSGELFF
TRBV6-5,many,TRBJ1-1,NA,TGTGCCAGCAGTTGGACTAGGAACACTGAAGCTTTCTTT,CASSWTRNTEAFF
TRBV9,NA,TRBJ2-7,NA,TGTGCCAGCAGCCCCCGACACTACGAGCAGTACTTC,CASSPRHYEQYF
TRBV27,few,TRBJ2-7,NA,TGTGCCAGCAGTTTATTGGGGGGTGACTACGAGCAGTACTTC,CASSLLGGDYEQYF
TRBV27,NA,TRBJ2-3,TRBD1,TGTGCCAGCATGATAGAGAGGGGGCTAACAGATACGCAGTATTTT,CASMIERGLTDTQYF
TRBV7-2,NA,TRBJ1-1,TRBD1,TGTGCCAGCAGCCCTCTGGGACAGGGGGCGGGCACTGAAGCTTTCTTT,CASSPLGQGAGTEAFF
TRBV7-2,many,TRBJ1-5,NA,TGTGCCAGCAGCCATTTCGGCCAGCCCCAGCATTTT,CASSHFGQPQHF
TRBV10-1,few,TRBJ2-7,NA,TGCGCCAGCAGTGAGGGCGTTTTCGAGCAGTACTTC,CASSEGVFEQYF
TRBV4-1,NA,TRBJ1-2,TRBD1,TGCGCCAGCAGCCAAGAGAGGGGACAGGGCGATGGCTACACCTTC,CASSQERGQGDGYTF
TRBV4-1,NA,TRBJ1-5,NA,TGCGCCAGCAGCCACGAGACGGGGGGACAGCCCCAGCATTTT,CASSHETGGQPQHF
TRBV5-4,NA,TRBJ2-1,NA,TGTGCCAGCAGCTTTCCCGACAGGAATGAGCAGTTCTTC,CASSFPDRNEQFF
TRBV28,NA,TRBJ2-1,NA,TGTGCCAGCAGTCCTTCGGTCAGTGGAGGCAGTGAAAATGAGCAGTTCTTC,CASSPSVSGGSENEQFF
TRBV20-1,few,TRBJ2-7,NA,TGCAGTGCTAGAGATTTCGGCGAATCCTACGAGCAGTACTTC,CSARDFGESYEQYF
TRBV6-1,many,TRBJ2-5,NA,TGTGCCAGCAGTGAATTGGTGGGGGGGCTGGAGACCCAGTACTTC,CASSELVGGLETQYF
TRBV5-5,few,TRBJ2-7,TRBD2,TGTGCCAGCAGCTTGATAGCGGGGGTCCCCTACGAGCAGTACTTC,CASSLIAGVPYEQYF
TRBV7-2,many,TRBJ2-7,NA,TGTGCCAGCAGCTTTAACCGTCGGGGGGCGACCTACGAGCAGTACTTC,CASSFNRRGATYEQYF
TRBV29-1,few,TRBJ2-7,NA,TGCAGCGTTGGGACAACCGACGAGCAGTACTTC,CSVGTTDEQYF
TRBV5-4,NA,TRBJ2-2,NA,TGTGCCGGCAGCTTATTGGAGGGCGGGGCCGGGGAGCTGTTTTTT,CAGSLLEGGAGELFF
TRBV7-2,few,TRBJ2-7,NA,TGTGCCAGCAGCTCTAGCTCCTACGAGCAGTACTTC,CASSSSSYEQYF
TRBV27,many,TRBJ2-2,NA,TGTGCCAGCAGTCAGGTCGAGGTCCAGGGAAGGAACGGGGAGCTGTTTTTT,CASSQVEVQGRNGELFF
TRBV14,NA,TRBJ2-7,NA,TGTGCCAGCAGCCAAGAAAACCTAATTTACGAGCAGTACTTC,CASSQENLIYEQYF
TRBV20-1,NA,TRBJ1-2,NA,TGCAGTGCAGGCCCGACAGTGTACTATGGCTACACCTTC,CSAGPTVYYGYTF